This TCR beta chain is drawn from a study of blood T cell repertoires in COVID-19. Overall study context: The samples span acute and convalescent COVID-19 from the United States, Italy and Spain. PBMCs, B-cell-depleted T cells, or T cells were the source of the cDNA or gDNA that made up the material.

Original analysis: Reference gene primer amplification yielded estimated nucleated cell counts. Assay used: immunoSEQ multiplex PCR; TCRdb lists only in-frame clones, some missing. The V and J calls and clone size come from that table; D and trimming were worked out from the DNA. The sample has 300,000 or so clones, roughly 90% seen once; the top ten hold 2.5% to 3%. The CDR3 is made up of 14 amino acids. Germline assignment: CDR1 MNHEY and CDR2 SVGAGI. V gave up 7 bases and J gave up 4 bases, with 16 bases separating them. The Seattle site enrolled patients during active infection and followed them longitudinally.

This receptor was identified in a woman aged 25 to 39 with COVID-19, enrolled during active disease. V is TRBV6-5 and J is TRBJ1-2; D might be TRBD1 (6 bases). Input material: peripheral blood. CDR3 DNA sequence: TGTGCCAGCATTGCACAGGGAAGAGGCTATGGCTACACCTTC. This translates into CASIAQGRGYGYTF.